The 16 T cell receptor beta chains reported below all come from one sample, sequenced in a study of CXCR3-negative and CXCR3-positive naive CD8 T cells. TRB cDNA libraries were made by UMI-labeled 5' RACE. Reanalyzing the 5' RACE reads, TCRdb keeps one entry per CDR3 protein, without DNA. The sample holds fewer than 60,000 distinct CDR3 sequences. Sequencing was performed on memory CD8+ T cells from blood. These receptors were collected from a human donor in good health. Some clones in this sample may be carry-over from other donors' samples.

This chain connects TRBV29-1 to TRBJ2-1. This CDR3 is 11 amino acids long. The germline V gene has CDR1 SQVTM and CDR2 ANQGSEA. The CDR3 loop reads CSVEDLLKQFF.

The rearrangement joins TRBV5-1 to TRBJ2-7. The CDR3 is made up of 13 amino acids. Germline CDR1 reads SGHRS; CDR2 reads YFSETQ. The CDR3 is CASSLGLLDEQYF.

The chain links TRBV10-3 to TRBJ2-1; TCRdb gives TRBD1 as the D gene, but with no DNA this cannot be confirmed. This CDR3 spans 15 amino acids. The germline V gene has CDR1 ENHRY and CDR2 SYGVKD. This CDR3 reads CAAQVETGPYNEQFF.

The chain recombines TRBV7-9 with TRBJ2-1; the D call of TRBD2 rests on TCRdb alone, since no DNA is present to check it. The germline V gene encodes CDR1 SEHNR and CDR2 FQNEAQ (reference sequence). The CDR3 consists of 14 residues. The CDR3 here is CASSLGTSLDEQFF.

The chain employs TRBV7-9 and TRBJ2-7; TCRdb outputs TRBD2, but without DNA this stays unchecked. CDR1 is SEHNR and CDR2 is FQNEAQ in the germline V gene (reference sequence). This CDR3 has 11 residues. The CDR3 region is CASRNGLEQYF. The full variable domain, with the rest looked up from reference TRBV7-9 and TRBJ2-7, is DTGVSQNPRHKITKRGQNVTFRCDPISEHNRLYWYRQTLGQGPEFLTYFQNEAQLEKSRLLSDRFSAERPKGSFSTLEIQRTEQGDSAMYLCASRNGLEQYFGPGTRLTVT.

The chain joins TRBV5-1 to TRBJ1-1; the TCRdb D gene call, TRBD1, has no DNA to confirm it. This CDR3 is built from 15 residues. Germline V gene lookup returns CDR1 SGHRS and CDR2 YFSETQ. CDR3 region: CASSDGQHMNTEAFF. Full variable domain (outside the CDR3, taken from reference TRBV5-1 and TRBJ1-1): KAGVTQTPRYLIKTRGQQVTLSCSPISGHRSVSWYQQTPGQGLQFLFEYFSETQRNKGNFPGRFSGRQFSNSRSEMNVSTLELGDSALYLCASSDGQHMNTEAFFGQGTRLTVV.

This rearrangement joins TRBV12-3 or TRBV12-4 to TRBJ2-3. The length of the CDR3 is 13 residues. CDR3 protein: CASSLESTDTQYF.

The gene calls are TRBV6-5 and TRBJ2-2; TCRdb indicates TRBD1, and absent DNA this call remains unverified. This CDR3 spans 16 amino acids. Per the germline V gene, CDR1 is MNHEY and CDR2 is SVGAGI. CDR3 sequence: CASSYSLDRNTGELFF.

This chain connects TRBV12-3 or TRBV12-4 to TRBJ2-1; lacking DNA, the TRBD2 call made by TCRdb goes unchecked. This CDR3 region has 16 residues. Here the CDR3 reads CASSTPGTSAYNEQFF.

The chain couples TRBV30 to TRBJ2-7; the TRBD2 assignment by TCRdb is unverifiable without DNA. From germline, CDR1 is GTSNPN and CDR2 SVGIG (reference sequence). This CDR3 has 13 residues. The CDR3 loop is CAWGALGVYEQYF. The full variable domain, rest sourced from reference TRBV30 and TRBJ2-7, is SQTIHQWPATLVQPVGSPLSLECTVEGTSNPNLYWYRQAAGRGLQLLFYSVGIGQISSEVPQNLSASRPQDRQFILSSKKLLLSDSGFYLCAWGALGVYEQYFGPGTRLTVT.

This sequence joins TRBV6-6 and TRBJ1-5. The CDR3 length is 15 residues. Germline lookup yields CDR1 MNHNY and CDR2 SVGAGI (reference sequence). CDR3: CATRTTASSNQPQHF.

The chain links TRBV14 to TRBJ2-5; TCRdb proposes TRBD1, but this gene call is untestable without DNA. Germline-derived CDR1 and CDR2 are SGHDN and FVKESK. The CDR3 is 12 amino acids. The CDR3 loop reads CASSQSGAGSDF.

The chain carries TRBV29-1 and TRBJ2-7. The CDR3 length is 16 residues. The V gene's germline CDR1 is SQVTM and CDR2 ANQGSEA. CDR3 region: CSVAGWEPVATYEQYF.

The J gene is TRBJ1-2, the V gene TRBV4-3; TCRdb lists TRBD1, though no DNA is available to test this call. The CDR3 runs to 15 residues. The germline gives CDR1 LGHNA, CDR2 YSLEER. The CDR3 here is CASSQAMETAHGYTF.

The chain is built from TRBV29-1 and TRBJ1-2; TCRdb selects TRBD1, and the lack of DNA leaves this call unchecked. Germline CDR1 SQVTM, CDR2 ANQGSEA. The CDR3 runs 12 residues. CDR3 amino acids: CSVLMGADGYTF.

The chain joins TRBV7-9 to TRBJ2-5. CDR1 SEHNR and CDR2 FQNEAQ come from the germline V gene (reference sequence). The length of the CDR3 is 11 residues. The CDR3 sequence: CASSWEETQYF.